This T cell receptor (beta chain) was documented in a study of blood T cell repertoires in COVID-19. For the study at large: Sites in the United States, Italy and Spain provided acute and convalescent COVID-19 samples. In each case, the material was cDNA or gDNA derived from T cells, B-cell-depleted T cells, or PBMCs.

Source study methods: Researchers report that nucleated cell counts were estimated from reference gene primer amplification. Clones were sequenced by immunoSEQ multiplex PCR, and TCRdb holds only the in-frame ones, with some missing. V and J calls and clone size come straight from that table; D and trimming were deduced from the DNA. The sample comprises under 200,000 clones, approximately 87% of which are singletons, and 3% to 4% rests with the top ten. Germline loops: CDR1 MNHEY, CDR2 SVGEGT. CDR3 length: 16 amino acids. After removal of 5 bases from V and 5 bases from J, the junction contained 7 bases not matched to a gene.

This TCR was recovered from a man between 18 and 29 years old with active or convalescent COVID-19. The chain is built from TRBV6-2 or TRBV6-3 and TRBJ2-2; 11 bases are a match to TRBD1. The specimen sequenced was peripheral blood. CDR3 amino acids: CASSPRDRGLTGELFF. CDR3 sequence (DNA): TGTGCCAGCAGTCCCCGGGACAGGGGGTTGACCGGGGAGCTGTTTTTT.